The 28 T cell receptor beta chains below come from one sample, sequenced in a study of T cells after yellow fever vaccination (dated by TCRdb to the late 2010s). Libraries were prepared through 5' RACE. Data came from an Illumina NovaSeq 6000. TCRdb ran its own pipeline on the public reads, namely fastp trimming at Q25 and MiXCR clone calling, and kept in-frame beta chains. Records with the same CDR3 protein are collapsed into one entry carrying the most frequent genes and DNA. In all, the sample holds about 320,000 distinct CDR3 sequences, and 3.5% to 4.5% of those were seen once. 15% to 20% of the sample lies in the top ten. The sample's treatment or condition label is to be understood as: live attenuated yellow fever vaccine strain. The sequences come from PBMCs, collected 15 days after the yellow fever booster vaccination. Receptors originate from a man between 18 and 35 years old who received the YFV17D yellow fever vaccine.

This clonotype has a handful of counts. The CDR3: CASHTTAGTWETQYF. The CDR3 DNA reads as TGCGCCAGCCATACGACAGCGGGGACGTGGGAGACCCAGTACTTC. The rearrangement uses TRBV5-1 and TRBJ2-5, with 7 bases matching TRBD2. Trimming removed 7 bases from V and 5 bases from J; junction bases left unmatched: 14. CDR1 SGHRS and CDR2 YFSETQ come from the germline V gene. The CDR3 has 15 amino acids.

This clonotype was detected ten times or more. Here the CDR3 reads CASSPAAEGGDTYEQYV. The CDR3 bases are TGTGCCAGCAGCCCCGCCGCTGAAGGGGGGGACACCTACGAGCAGTACGTC. The chain links TRBV7-2 to TRBJ2-7; the D gene is possibly TRBD2 (7 bases). Trimming shortened V by 5 bases and J by 2 bases, and 22 bases separated the two germline ends. The CDR3 has 17 amino acids. Germline V gives CDR1 SGHTA, CDR2 FQGNSA.

This clonotype has a count of ten or more. The chain combines TRBV6-5 with TRBJ2-6; D is uncertain. Trimming left V 1 base short and J 1 base short, with 8 bases between. The CDR3 covers 16 residues. Looked up from germline, CDR1 is MNHEY and CDR2 is SVGAGI. The CDR3 region is CASSYFGTSGANVLTF. The CDR3 bases are TGTGCCAGCAGTTACTTCGGAACATCTGGGGCCAACGTCCTGACTTTC.

The V call is TRBV6-5, the J call TRBJ2-1; TRBD2 is a possible D gene (5 bases). Germline V gives CDR1 MNHEY, CDR2 SVGAGI. V was clipped by 4 bases and J by 3 bases, with 16 bases between them. The CDR3 is 16 residues long. The CDR3 protein is CASSFSIATDYNEQFF. CDR3 DNA: TGTGCCAGCAGTTTCTCAATAGCGACTGACTACAATGAGCAGTTCTTC.

This clonotype has at least ten counts. The chain links TRBV7-9 to TRBJ2-5, with TRBD1 identical over 7 bases. The CDR3 length is 16 residues. Unmatched junction bases numbered 11, after V lost 3 bases and J lost 4 bases. Germline-derived CDR1 and CDR2 are SEHNR and FQNEAQ (reference sequence). The CDR3 loop is CASSFANSGTAETQYF. CDR3 nucleotide sequence: TGTGCCAGCAGCTTCGCCAACTCCGGGACAGCAGAGACCCAGTACTTC.

This clonotype was recorded many times. The chain recombines TRBV3-1 with TRBJ1-1; 7 nucleotides line up with TRBD1. The J segment lost 3 bases and the V segment lost 4 bases, leaving 8 bases of the junction unmatched. This CDR3 is built from 15 residues. Germline V lookup: CDR1 LGHDT, CDR2 YNNKEL (reference sequence). CDR3 sequence reads: CASSLGQGEDTEAFF. CDR3 in DNA: TGTGCCAGCAGCCTGGGCCAGGGGGAGGACACTGAAGCTTTCTTT.

This clonotype was counted a few times. The chain couples TRBV5-6 to TRBJ2-7; TRBD1 matches at 11 bases. The germline gives CDR1 SGHDT, CDR2 YYEEEE. The length of the CDR3 is 15 residues. V lost 4 bases and J lost 3; bases outside the gene matches: 6. The CDR3 coding sequence is TGTGCCAGCAGCCCCACCGGGACAGGGGGCTACGAGCAGTACTTC. It is translated as CASSPTGTGGYEQYF.

V usage is TRBV3-1 and J usage is TRBJ1-5; weak D call: TRBD1 (5 bases). The CDR3 extends over 15 amino acids. CDR1 LGHDT and CDR2 YNNKEL come from the germline V gene (reference sequence). V lost 3 bases to trimming and J lost 7 bases, with 16 bases between them. CDR3 sequence reads: CASSHSIQGGQPQHF. Here the CDR3 DNA reads TGTGCCAGCAGCCATTCAATCCAGGGCGGGCAGCCCCAGCATTTT.

The chain recombines TRBV2 with TRBJ2-1, with 12 positions matching TRBD2. The CDR3 sequence is 18 residues long. The V gene end was trimmed by 6 bases and the J gene end by 3 bases; junction bases not matched to a gene: 12. Germline assignment: CDR1 SNHLY and CDR2 FYNNEI. This chain's CDR3 is CASRWGLAGFPIYNEQFF. DNA of the CDR3: TGTGCCAGCAGGTGGGGACTAGCGGGCTTCCCGATCTACAATGAGCAGTTCTTC.

The chain carries TRBV7-2 and TRBJ2-1; D is perhaps TRBD2 (5 bases). Germline assignment: CDR1 SGHTA and CDR2 FQGNSA. Trimming pared 6 bases from V and 4 bases from J, leaving 7 bases between. The CDR3 contains 12 residues. CDR3 protein: CASRREYNEQFF. The CDR3 DNA follows: TGTGCCAGCAGAAGGGAGTACAATGAGCAGTTCTTC.

V and J are TRBV7-3 and TRBJ2-2, with D maybe TRBD2 (5 bases). The ends were cut back, 5 bases at V and 7 bases at J, with 8 bases in the middle. The CDR3 has 12 amino acids. Germline CDR1 is SGHTA and CDR2 is FQGTGA. The CDR3 is CASSLANGELFF. The CDR3 region has the DNA TGTGCCAGCAGCCTAGCAAACGGGGAGCTGTTTTTT.

This clonotype came up a few times. The chain is built from TRBV7-2 and TRBJ1-6; no clear D gene. The CDR3 is 14 amino acids. The germline gives CDR1 SGHTA, CDR2 FQGNSA. Trimming shortened V by 2 bases and J by 9 bases, and 11 bases separated the two germline ends. The CDR3 nucleotides read TGTGCCAGCAGCTTACTTCTCAGTGTTTCACCCCTCCACTTT. As protein: CASSLLLSVSPLHF.

This clonotype was counted many times. This rearrangement joins TRBV28 to TRBJ2-7; no firm D call. Trimming removed 4 bases from V and 6 bases from J, with 13 bases in between. Germline V lookup: CDR1 MDHEN, CDR2 SYDVKM. This CDR3 region has 13 residues. The CDR3 DNA sequence: TGTGCCAGCAGTTCTGGGCCATCGGGCGAGCAGTACGTC. Its translation is CASSSGPSGEQYV.

This clonotype was observed at least ten times. The chain has TRBV12-3 or TRBV12-4 and TRBJ1-4; D is possibly TRBD1 (6 bases). The CDR3 is 13 amino acids. V lost 4 bases to trimming and J lost 10 bases, with 13 bases between them. The chain's CDR3 is CASSSRRGGKLFF. The DNA for the CDR3 is TGTGCCAGCAGTTCTCGAAGGGGGGGAAAACTGTTTTTT.

The chain recombines TRBV7-2 with TRBJ1-5; 7 bases are a match to TRBD1. The germline V gene has CDR1 SGHTA and CDR2 FQGNSA. This CDR3 contains 15 residues. After removal of 1 base from V and 6 bases from J, the junction contained 6 bases not matched to a gene. In DNA, the CDR3 is TGTGCCAGCAGCTTAGACCGCCAGGGGGGTCAGCCCCAGCATTTT. It is translated as CASSLDRQGGQPQHF. Looking up the rest from reference TRBV7-2 and TRBJ1-5 gives the full variable domain: GAGVSQSPSNKVTEKGKDVELRCDPISGHTALYWYRQSLGQGLEFLIYFQGNSAPDKSGLPSDRFSAERTGGSVSTLTIQRTQQEDSAVYLCASSLDRQGGQPQHFGDGTRLSIL.

The V and J genes are TRBV6-5 and TRBJ2-7; D is uncertain. CDR3 length equals 13 residues. Germline loops: CDR1 MNHEY, CDR2 SVGAGI. V was trimmed by 2 bases and J by 7 bases, leaving 12 bases between them. The CDR3 nucleotides are TGTGCCAGCAGTTACGGCTCCCAGGTGGAGCAGTACTTC. This gives the protein CASSYGSQVEQYF.

This clonotype was seen at least ten times. CDR3 nucleotide sequence: TGTGCCAGCACCCGGGGGCAGTACTTC. This gives the protein CASTRGQYF. The chain couples TRBV11-2 to TRBJ2-7; possibly TRBD2 for D (5 bases). Per germline, CDR1 SGHAT and CDR2 FQNNGV. Trimming took 7 bases from V and 9 from J, leaving 7 bases between them. CDR3 length: 9 residues.

There are many counts of this clonotype. The V gene is TRBV5-1, the J gene TRBJ1-5; maybe TRBD1 (5 bases). This CDR3 is 13 amino acids long. V dropped 3 bases and J dropped 4 bases, with 8 bases sitting between them. Germline V gene data show CDR1 as SGHRS and CDR2 as YFSETQ. CDR3 nucleotides: TGCGCCAGCAGCTGGGACGGGAATCAGCCCCAGCATTTT. Amino acids: CASSWDGNQPQHF.

This clonotype was picked up many times. The chain couples TRBV12-3 or TRBV12-4 to TRBJ2-7; 8 nucleotides line up with TRBD1. The length of the CDR3 is 15 residues. CDR3 region: CASSPTGDASHEQYV. The CDR3 DNA sequence: TGTGCCAGCAGTCCGACAGGGGACGCCTCCCACGAGCAGTACGTC.

This clonotype was counted between two and nine times. The DNA for the CDR3 is TGTGCCAGCAGTCAGGGACAGGGCTGGGGCACAGATACGCAGTATTTT. Translated: CASSQGQGWGTDTQYF. The J gene is TRBJ2-3, the V gene TRBV12-3 or TRBV12-4; TRBD1 aligns across 9 bases. The length of the CDR3 is 16 residues. J lost 1 base, V lost 5 bases, and 7 bases had no gene match.

This clonotype was detected ten times or more. The V and J genes are TRBV6-5 and TRBJ2-5; D gene unclear. V gave up 5 bases and J gave up 0 bases, with 7 bases separating them. The CDR3 runs to 13 residues. Germline CDR1 MNHEY, CDR2 SVGAGI. CDR3 DNA: TGTGCCAGCAGTAACCGGTACCAAGAGACCCAGTACTTC. Its translation is CASSNRYQETQYF.

This clonotype was recorded at least ten times. In DNA, the CDR3 is TGTGCCAGCAGTTCGGGACAGCCATCGGCGGGCACTGAAGCTTTCTTT. This codes for CASSSGQPSAGTEAFF. The chain employs TRBV12-3 or TRBV12-4 and TRBJ1-1, with TRBD1 identical over 7 bases. V lost 4 bases, J lost 4 bases, and 12 bases stayed unmatched. The CDR3 totals 16 residues.

This clonotype was seen ten or more times. The chain employs TRBV7-9 and TRBJ1-2; 8 bases line up with TRBD1. There are 13 residues in the CDR3. With 6 bases clipped from V and 6 bases from J, the junction kept 6 bases outside the gene matches. Germline V gene data show CDR1 as SEHNR and CDR2 as FQNEAQ (reference sequence). Here the CDR3 reads CASRGQQGDGYTF. CDR3 bases: TGTGCCAGCAGGGGACAACAGGGGGATGGCTACACCTTC.

This clonotype was detected only a few times. The chain couples TRBV6-2 or TRBV6-3 to TRBJ1-1; no firm D call. Germline CDR1 reads MNHEY; CDR2 reads SVGEGT. This CDR3 is 13 amino acids long. V dropped 3 bases and J dropped 8 bases, with 13 bases sitting between them. CDR3 nucleotide sequence: TGTGCCAGCAGTTATATGGCACCTCAAGAAGCTTTCTTT. Its translation is CASSYMAPQEAFF.

This chain connects TRBV6-5 to TRBJ2-7, with 9 bases lining up with TRBD2. CDR3 size: 17 residues. V was pared by 0 bases and J by 0 bases, with 6 bases of the junction left unmatched. In germline, CDR1 is MNHEY, CDR2 SVGAGI. The CDR3 reads CASSYSVAGGSSYEQYF. The CDR3, as DNA: TGTGCCAGCAGTTACTCGGTTGCGGGGGGGAGCTCCTACGAGCAGTACTTC.

This clonotype occurred many times. The CDR3 loop is CASSVAWGQGYEQYF. In nucleotides, the CDR3 is TGTGCCAGCAGCGTAGCTTGGGGACAGGGGTACGAGCAGTACTTC. V usage is TRBV9 and J usage is TRBJ2-7, with 10 bases lining up with TRBD1. Germline CDR1 reads SGDLS; CDR2 reads YYNGEE. V dropped 0 bases and J dropped 4; count of bases not matched to a gene: 4. The CDR3 has 15 amino acids. Full variable domain (rest looked up from reference TRBV9 and TRBJ2-7): DSGVTQTPKHLITATGQRVTLRCSPRSGDLSVYWYQQSLDQGLQFLIQYYNGEERAKGNILERFSAQQFPDLHSELNLSSLELGDSALYFCASSVAWGQGYEQYFGPGTRLTVT.

This clonotype was seen a few times. This chain's CDR3 is CASSHLREENYGYTF. The CDR3 nucleotides read TGCGCCAGCAGCCATCTACGAGAAGAGAACTATGGCTACACCTTC. V and J are TRBV4-3 and TRBJ1-2; D is unclear. Deletions cut 3 bases from V and 2 bases from J, with 13 bases between. The CDR3 covers 15 residues. Germline V gene data show CDR1 as LGHNA and CDR2 as YSLEER.

The CDR3: CASSQRLAGGLATDTQYF. The DNA for the CDR3 is TGCGCCAGCAGCCAAAGACTAGCGGGGGGGTTGGCCACAGATACGCAGTATTTT. This chain connects TRBV4-1 to TRBJ2-3; 14 nucleotides line up with TRBD2. The CDR3 extends over 18 amino acids. V shed 2 bases, J shed 2 bases, and the junction held 6 bases outside the gene matches. Germline values: CDR1 MGHRA, CDR2 YSYEKL.